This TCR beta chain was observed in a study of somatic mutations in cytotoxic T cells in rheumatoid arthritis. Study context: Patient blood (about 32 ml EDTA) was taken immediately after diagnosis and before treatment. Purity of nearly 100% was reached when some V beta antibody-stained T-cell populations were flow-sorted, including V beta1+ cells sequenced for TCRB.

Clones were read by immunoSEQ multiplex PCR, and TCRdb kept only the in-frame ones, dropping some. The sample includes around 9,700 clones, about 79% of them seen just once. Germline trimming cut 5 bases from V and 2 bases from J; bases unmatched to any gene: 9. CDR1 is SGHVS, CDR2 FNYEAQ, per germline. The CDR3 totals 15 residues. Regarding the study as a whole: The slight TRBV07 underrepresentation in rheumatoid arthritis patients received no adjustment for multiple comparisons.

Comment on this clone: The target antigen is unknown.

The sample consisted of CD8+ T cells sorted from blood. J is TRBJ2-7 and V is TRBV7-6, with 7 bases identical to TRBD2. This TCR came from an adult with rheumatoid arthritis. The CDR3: CASSGVGRGAYEQYF. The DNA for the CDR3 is TGTGCCAGCAGCGGGGTCGGTCGGGGGGCCTACGAGCAGTACTTC.